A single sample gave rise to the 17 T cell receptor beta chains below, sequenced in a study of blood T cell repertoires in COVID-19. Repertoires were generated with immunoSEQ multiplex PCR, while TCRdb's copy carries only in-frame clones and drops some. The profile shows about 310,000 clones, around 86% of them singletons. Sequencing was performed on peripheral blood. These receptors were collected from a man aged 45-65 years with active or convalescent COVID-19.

CDR3 in DNA: TGCGCCAGCAGCTTCTCAGGGGACAATTCACCCCTCCACTTT. The encoded protein is CASSFSGDNSPLHF. The chain couples TRBV5-1 to TRBJ1-6, with D possibly being TRBD1 (6 bases). The germline gives CDR1 SGHRS, CDR2 YFSETQ. The CDR3 consists of 14 residues. Between the trimmed V and J ends, which lost 2 bases and 7 bases, there was a span of 10 bases.

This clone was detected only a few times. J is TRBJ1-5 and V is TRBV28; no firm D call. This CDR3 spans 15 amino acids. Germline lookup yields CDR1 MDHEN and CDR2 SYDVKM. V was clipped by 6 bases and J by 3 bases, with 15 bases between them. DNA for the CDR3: TGTGCCAGCAGCCGACAAGGAGGGTTCAATCAGCCCCAGCATTTT. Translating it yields CASSRQGGFNQPQHF.

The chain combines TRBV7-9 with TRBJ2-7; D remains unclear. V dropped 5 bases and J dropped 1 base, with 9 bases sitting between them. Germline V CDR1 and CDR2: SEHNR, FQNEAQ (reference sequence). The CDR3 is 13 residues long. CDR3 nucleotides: TGTGCCAGCAGCCACCTAGGTTCCTACGAGCAGTACTTC. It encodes CASSHLGSYEQYF.

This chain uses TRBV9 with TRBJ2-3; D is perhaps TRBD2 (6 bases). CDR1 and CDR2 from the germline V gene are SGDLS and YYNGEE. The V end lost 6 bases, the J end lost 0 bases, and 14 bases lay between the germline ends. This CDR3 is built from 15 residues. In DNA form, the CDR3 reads TGTGCCAGCACCGGAGGGAGCTGGAGCACAGATACGCAGTATTTT. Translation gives CASTGGSWSTDTQYF.

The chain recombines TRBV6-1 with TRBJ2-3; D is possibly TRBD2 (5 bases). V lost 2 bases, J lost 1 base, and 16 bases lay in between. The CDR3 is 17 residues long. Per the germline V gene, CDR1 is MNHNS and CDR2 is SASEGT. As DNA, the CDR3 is TGTGCCAGCAGTGAACTCAGAGCGGTGTCAGGCACAGATACGCAGTATTTT. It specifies CASSELRAVSGTDTQYF.

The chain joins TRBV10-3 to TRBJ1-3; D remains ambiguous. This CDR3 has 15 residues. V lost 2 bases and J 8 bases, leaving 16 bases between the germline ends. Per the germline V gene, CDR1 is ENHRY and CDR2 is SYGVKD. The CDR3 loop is CAISEKLTYRDTIYF. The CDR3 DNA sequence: TGTGCCATCAGTGAGAAACTGACGTACCGGGACACCATATATTTT.

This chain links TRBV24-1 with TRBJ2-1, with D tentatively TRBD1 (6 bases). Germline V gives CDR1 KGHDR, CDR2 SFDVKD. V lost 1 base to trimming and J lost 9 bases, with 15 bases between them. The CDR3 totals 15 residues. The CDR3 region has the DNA TGTGCCACCAGTGATTTTGGGGGCTCGGACACTGAGCAGTTCTTC. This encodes CATSDFGGSDTEQFF.

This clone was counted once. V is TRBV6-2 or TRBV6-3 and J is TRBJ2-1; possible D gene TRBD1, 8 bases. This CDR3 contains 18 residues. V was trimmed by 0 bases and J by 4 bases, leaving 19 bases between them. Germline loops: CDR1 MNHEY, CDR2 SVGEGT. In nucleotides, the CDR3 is TGTGCCAGCAGTTACTCGATACAGGGGGGAGGGAGATACAATGAGCAGTTCTTC. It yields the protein CASSYSIQGGGRYNEQFF.

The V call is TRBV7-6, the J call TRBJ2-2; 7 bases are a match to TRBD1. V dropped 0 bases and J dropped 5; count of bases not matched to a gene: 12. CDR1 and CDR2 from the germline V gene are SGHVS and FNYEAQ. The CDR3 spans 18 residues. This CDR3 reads CASSLAVTGVLRTGELFF. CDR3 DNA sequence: TGTGCCAGCAGCTTAGCGGTCACAGGGGTGCTACGTACCGGGGAGCTGTTTTTT.

This CDR3 reads CASSYPGTNHEQYF. The DNA of the CDR3 is TGTGCCAGCAGTTACCCCGGGACTAACCACGAGCAGTACTTC. The chain joins TRBV28 to TRBJ2-7; 7 bases align to TRBD2. The V gene's germline CDR1 is MDHEN and CDR2 SYDVKM. The CDR3 runs to 14 residues. V lost 4 bases and J lost 5; bases outside the gene matches: 8.

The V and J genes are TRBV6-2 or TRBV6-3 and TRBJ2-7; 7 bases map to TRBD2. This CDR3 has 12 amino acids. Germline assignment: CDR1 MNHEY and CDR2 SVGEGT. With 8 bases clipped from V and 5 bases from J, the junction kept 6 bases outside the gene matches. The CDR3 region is CASGQGGHEQYF. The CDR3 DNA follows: TGTGCCAGCGGCCAGGGAGGGCACGAGCAGTACTTC.

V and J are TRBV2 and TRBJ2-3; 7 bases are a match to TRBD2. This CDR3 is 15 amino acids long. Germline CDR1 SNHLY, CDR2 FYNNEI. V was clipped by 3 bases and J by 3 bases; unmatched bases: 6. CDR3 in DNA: TGTGCCAGCAGTGATGGGGCTAGCGGAACAGATACGCAGTATTTT. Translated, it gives CASSDGASGTDTQYF.

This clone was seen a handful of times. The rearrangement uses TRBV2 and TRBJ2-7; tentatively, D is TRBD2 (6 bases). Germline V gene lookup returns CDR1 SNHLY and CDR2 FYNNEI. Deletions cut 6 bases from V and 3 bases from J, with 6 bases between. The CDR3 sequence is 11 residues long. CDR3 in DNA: TGTGCCAGCAGGGGACTCTACGAGCAGTACTTC. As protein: CASRGLYEQYF. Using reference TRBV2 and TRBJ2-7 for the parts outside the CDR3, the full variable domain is EPEVTQTPSHQVTQMGQEVILRCVPISNHLYFYWYRQILGQKVEFLVSFYNNEISEKSEIFDDQFSVERPDGSNFTLKIRSTKLEDSAMYFCASRGLYEQYFGPGTRLTVT.

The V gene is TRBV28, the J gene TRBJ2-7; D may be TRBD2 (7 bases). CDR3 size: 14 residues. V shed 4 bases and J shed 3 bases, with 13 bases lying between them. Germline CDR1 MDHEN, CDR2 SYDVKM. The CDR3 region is CASSSGGRVYEQYF. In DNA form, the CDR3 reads TGTGCCAGCAGTTCGGGGGGCCGGGTCTACGAGCAGTACTTC.

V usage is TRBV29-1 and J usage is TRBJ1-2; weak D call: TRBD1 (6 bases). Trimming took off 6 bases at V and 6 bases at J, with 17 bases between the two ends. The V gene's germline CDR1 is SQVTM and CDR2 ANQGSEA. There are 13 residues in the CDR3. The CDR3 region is CSVDRDTTHGYTF. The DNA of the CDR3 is TGCAGCGTAGACCGGGACACTACCCATGGCTACACCTTC.

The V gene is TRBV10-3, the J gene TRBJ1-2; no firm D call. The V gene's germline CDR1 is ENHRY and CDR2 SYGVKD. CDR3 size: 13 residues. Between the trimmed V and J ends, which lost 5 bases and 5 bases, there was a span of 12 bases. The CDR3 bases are TGTGCCATCAGTATCGTCAGCGCTTATGGCTACACCTTC. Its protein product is CAISIVSAYGYTF.

Here the CDR3 DNA reads TGTGCCAGCAGCCCTAGCGGGAGCCAAGGGTCCTACAATGAGCAGTTCTTC. Its translation: CASSPSGSQGSYNEQFF. The chain couples TRBV13 to TRBJ2-1; 10 nucleotides match TRBD2. Per the germline V gene, CDR1 is PRHDT and CDR2 is FYEKMQ (reference sequence). The CDR3 has 17 residues. Trimming at V came to 5 bases and at J to 1 base, leaving 8 bases not matched to a gene.